Shown below are 32 T cell receptor beta chains from a single sample sequenced in a study of blood T cell repertoires in COVID-19. The repertoire was sequenced with immunoSEQ multiplex PCR; TCRdb's copy has only in-frame clones and lacks some. The table shows about 670,000 clones, with 85% to 90% occurring only once. Sequenced input: peripheral blood. Every receptor here comes from a woman in her late teens or twenties with acute or convalescent COVID-19.

CDR3 sequence: CASSLGARGSIGDTQYF. CDR3 DNA: TGCGCCAGCAGCTTGGGAGCCAGGGGAAGTATTGGAGATACGCAGTATTTT. This chain uses TRBV5-1 with TRBJ2-3, with D perhaps TRBD1 (6 bases). In germline, CDR1 is SGHRS, CDR2 YFSETQ. This CDR3 is 17 amino acids long. V was clipped by 0 bases and J by 5 bases, with 19 bases between them.

This rearrangement joins TRBV4-1 to TRBJ1-5; TRBD1 agrees at 7 bases. CDR3 length: 19 residues. The J segment lost 0 bases and the V segment lost 4 bases, leaving 15 bases of the junction unmatched. CDR1 and CDR2 (germline): MGHRA, YSYEKL. The CDR3 DNA is TGCGCCAGCAGCCCGAAGAGTGGGACAGTCTGGGCTAGCAATCAGCCCCAGCATTTT. It encodes CASSPKSGTVWASNQPQHF.

V gene TRBV4-1 combines with J gene TRBJ1-1; 10 bases align to TRBD1. CDR3 length equals 14 residues. V was pared by 7 bases and J by 10 bases, with 12 bases of the junction left unmatched. Germline-derived CDR1 and CDR2 are MGHRA and YSYEKL. Here the CDR3 DNA reads TGCGCCAGCAAACCGGGACAGGGGCCCGCTGGAGCTTTCTTT. Translating it yields CASKPGQGPAGAFF.

This chain connects TRBV12-3 or TRBV12-4 to TRBJ1-2, with D possibly matching TRBD1 (5 bases). Trimming left V 3 bases short and J 8 bases short, with 13 bases between. The CDR3 extends over 13 amino acids. The CDR3 is CASSFAQGDGYTF. CDR3 DNA sequence: TGTGCCAGCAGTTTTGCTCAGGGTGACGGCTACACCTTC.

The chain employs TRBV9 and TRBJ1-4; 7 bases are a match to TRBD1. This CDR3 is built from 15 residues. The V and J ends lost 4 bases and 8 bases, in that order; junction bases with no gene match: 11. Per germline, CDR1 SGDLS and CDR2 YYNGEE. CDR3 loop: CASSPWTGPGEKLFF. The CDR3 DNA is TGTGCCAGCAGCCCATGGACAGGCCCGGGGGAAAAACTGTTTTTT. Filled out from reference TRBV9 and TRBJ1-4, the complete variable domain reads DSGVTQTPKHLITATGQRVTLRCSPRSGDLSVYWYQQSLDQGLQFLIQYYNGEERAKGNILERFSAQQFPDLHSELNLSSLELGDSALYFCASSPWTGPGEKLFFGSGTQLSVL.

The chain carries TRBV28 and TRBJ1-1, with D perhaps TRBD1 (6 bases). The V end was cut by 3 bases, the J end by 3 bases, with 14 bases between. Germline CDR1 is MDHEN and CDR2 is SYDVKM. This CDR3 has 15 residues. Here the CDR3 DNA reads TGTGCCAGCAGTTTTGGGGGGGCTAGGGACACTGAAGCTTTCTTT. This gives the protein CASSFGGARDTEAFF.

The V call is TRBV24-1, the J call TRBJ2-1, with 7 bases fitting TRBD1. With V trimmed by 4 bases and J by 2 bases, 13 bases remained unmatched. This CDR3 has 18 residues. Per the germline V gene, CDR1 is KGHDR and CDR2 is SFDVKD. The CDR3 region has the DNA TGTGCCACCAGTGACCCAGGGCTGACAGGGCCAACCTACAATGAGCAGTTCTTC. Protein: CATSDPGLTGPTYNEQFF.

The chain carries TRBV7-9 and TRBJ1-4; D not certain. Germline V gene lookup returns CDR1 SEHNR and CDR2 FQNEAQ (reference sequence). The V end was cut by 5 bases, the J end by 3 bases, with 10 bases between. The CDR3 is 14 residues long. This CDR3 is CASSRERANEKLFF. In DNA, the CDR3 is TGTGCCAGCAGCAGGGAGAGGGCTAATGAAAAACTGTTTTTT.

This chain joins TRBV18 and TRBJ1-1, with D perhaps TRBD1 (5 bases). CDR3 length equals 16 residues. Trimming pared 3 bases from V and 5 bases from J, leaving 19 bases between. The germline CDR1 and CDR2 sequences are KGHSH and LQKENI. Here the CDR3 DNA reads TGTGCCAGCTCACCTCTCCGATCAGGGTTACAGACTGAAGCTTTCTTT. Amino acid sequence: CASSPLRSGLQTEAFF.

The chain couples TRBV6-5 to TRBJ2-7; 7 bases map to TRBD1. The CDR3 sequence is 16 residues long. V shed 6 bases, J shed 2 bases, and the junction held 13 bases outside the gene matches. Germline CDR1 is MNHEY and CDR2 is SVGAGI. The CDR3 sequence is CASRYDRGLDAYEQYF. In DNA form, the CDR3 reads TGTGCCAGCAGGTACGATAGGGGGCTTGACGCCTACGAGCAGTACTTC.

The chain recombines TRBV4-1 with TRBJ1-2; D possibly corresponds to TRBD1 (6 bases). Trimming shortened V by 6 bases and J by 6 bases, and 14 bases separated the two germline ends. The CDR3 loop spans 13 amino acids. CDR1 and CDR2 (germline): MGHRA, YSYEKL. The CDR3 here is CASRTGSGHGYTF. CDR3 nucleotides: TGCGCCAGCAGGACAGGTTCGGGGCATGGCTACACCTTC.

The chain links TRBV6-1 to TRBJ1-5; the match to TRBD1 covers 9 bases. Germline lookup yields CDR1 MNHNS and CDR2 SASEGT. With 3 bases clipped from V and 6 bases from J, the junction kept 3 bases outside the gene matches. The CDR3 consists of 14 residues. Here the CDR3 reads CASSDTGGRQPQHF. Written as DNA, the CDR3 is TGTGCCAGCAGTGACACAGGGGGCCGTCAGCCCCAGCATTTT.

This sequence joins TRBV5-1 and TRBJ1-1, with 7 bases that match TRBD1. The germline V gene encodes CDR1 SGHRS and CDR2 YFSETQ. The CDR3 is 17 residues long. With V trimmed by 3 bases and J by 1 base, 12 bases remained unmatched. CDR3 loop: CASSWIPMGQTNTEAFF. The CDR3 coding sequence is TGCGCCAGCAGCTGGATACCCATGGGACAGACGAACACTGAAGCTTTCTTT.

The chain recombines TRBV27 with TRBJ1-2; TRBD1 agrees at 9 bases. Germline CDR1 MNHEY, CDR2 SMNVEV (reference sequence). V lost 3 bases, J lost 8 bases, and 7 bases stayed unmatched. The CDR3 contains 14 residues. Here the CDR3 reads CASSLHRTGEGYTF. The CDR3 DNA is TGTGCCAGCAGTTTGCACCGGACAGGGGAAGGCTACACCTTC.

The chain links TRBV9 to TRBJ2-3, with 12 bases lining up with TRBD2. The CDR3 sequence is 17 residues long. Trimming cost V 1 base and J 2 bases; bases outside gene matches: 5. Germline CDR1 and CDR2: SGDLS and YYNGEE. The CDR3, as DNA: TGTGCCAGCAGCGTAAAAGGACTAGCGGGGCTCACAGATACGCAGTATTTT. This gives the protein CASSVKGLAGLTDTQYF.

This clone occurred a few times. The genes are TRBV4-1 and TRBJ1-2, with 7 bases matching TRBD1. The CDR3 covers 17 residues. V was pared by 1 base and J by 4 bases, with 12 bases of the junction left unmatched. Germline lookup yields CDR1 MGHRA and CDR2 YSYEKL. The CDR3 DNA sequence: TGCGCCAGCAGCCAAGCGGAAATCCCGACAGGGCCCTATGGCTACACCTTC. Translating it yields CASSQAEIPTGPYGYTF.

The gene calls are TRBV28 and TRBJ2-7; D uncertain. CDR1 and CDR2 from the germline V gene are MDHEN and SYDVKM. V was shortened by 8 bases and J by 7 bases, with 12 bases between the two germline ends. This CDR3 has 11 residues. The CDR3 is CASYQDREQYF. Written as DNA, the CDR3 is TGTGCCAGCTATCAGGATCGTGAGCAGTACTTC.

The V gene is TRBV30, the J gene TRBJ1-1; D gene ambiguous. The germline V and J ends were trimmed by 0 bases and 3 bases, with 11 bases remaining between them. Per the germline V gene, CDR1 is GTSNPN and CDR2 is SVGIG (reference sequence). This CDR3 region has 14 residues. The CDR3 sequence: CAWSVLAADTEAFF. The CDR3 DNA reads as TGTGCCTGGAGTGTATTGGCCGCGGACACTGAAGCTTTCTTT.

The CDR3 sequence is CASSQDRGGFDEQYF. The CDR3 nucleotides are TGTGCCAGCAGCCAAGATAGGGGGGGGTTCGACGAGCAGTACTTC. This chain connects TRBV3-1 (or the pseudogene TRBV3-2) to TRBJ2-7, with D possibly matching TRBD2 (7 bases). CDR1 LGHDT and CDR2 YNNKEL come from the germline V gene (reference sequence). This CDR3 comprises 15 residues. V gave up 0 bases and J gave up 5 bases, with 14 bases separating them.

The J gene is TRBJ2-1, the V gene TRBV2; weak D call: TRBD1 (6 bases). The germline CDR1 and CDR2 sequences are SNHLY and FYNNEI. Trimming pared 3 bases from V and 5 bases from J, leaving 8 bases between. The CDR3 is 13 amino acids. CDR3 sequence reads: CASSDRGNNEQFF. Written as DNA, the CDR3 is TGTGCCAGCAGTGACAGGGGAAACAATGAGCAGTTCTTC.

The chain uses TRBV28 and TRBJ1-6; 11 bases align to TRBD1. Trimming took 5 bases from V and 3 from J; bases not matched to a gene: 6. Germline V gene lookup returns CDR1 MDHEN and CDR2 SYDVKM. This CDR3 has 17 amino acids. CDR3 protein: CASSPSGTGGYNSPLHF. The CDR3 nucleotides read TGTGCCAGCAGTCCCTCCGGGACAGGGGGCTATAATTCACCCCTCCACTTT.

This chain joins TRBV4-1 and TRBJ1-1; D may be TRBD1 (5 bases). Per the germline V gene, CDR1 is MGHRA and CDR2 is YSYEKL. This CDR3 comprises 16 residues. Between the trimmed V and J ends, which lost 0 bases and 1 base, there was a span of 12 bases. The CDR3 loop reads CASSQDPGVRNTEAFF. CDR3 in DNA: TGCGCCAGCAGCCAAGATCCGGGGGTTCGGAACACTGAAGCTTTCTTT.

This sequence joins TRBV4-2 and TRBJ2-3, with D possibly TRBD2 on 7 matching bases. V was clipped by 1 base and J by 0 bases, with 14 bases between them. Germline V CDR1 and CDR2: LGHNA, YNFKEQ. This CDR3 region has 17 residues. The CDR3 DNA reads as TGTGCCAGCAGCCAAGCGAAGGGGGGGTCAAGCACAGATACGCAGTATTTT. It specifies CASSQAKGGSSTDTQYF.

The V gene is TRBV28, the J gene TRBJ1-5; D is unclear. The CDR3 extends over 13 amino acids. Per germline, CDR1 MDHEN and CDR2 SYDVKM. V lost 3 bases and J 9 bases, leaving 12 bases between the germline ends. The CDR3 sequence is CASSFRGSGPQHF. CDR3 coding DNA: TGTGCCAGCAGTTTCCGGGGATCGGGGCCCCAGCATTTT.

This CDR3 reads CASSFLGSTYEQYF. CDR3 nucleotides: TGTGCCAGCAGCTTTCTTGGCAGTACCTACGAGCAGTACTTC. This chain joins TRBV5-4 and TRBJ2-7; D not certain. CDR3 length: 14 amino acids. Germline values: CDR1 SGHNT, CDR2 YYREEE (reference sequence). V shed 2 bases and J shed 2 bases, with 11 bases lying between them.

The genes are TRBV5-4 and TRBJ2-5; D ambiguous. The CDR3 consists of 14 residues. CDR1 SGHNT and CDR2 YYREEE come from the germline V gene (reference sequence). V was clipped by 5 bases and J by 3 bases, with 14 bases between them. The CDR3 DNA reads as TGTGCCAGCAGAATGGAAATAGGAGAAGAGACCCAGTACTTC. Amino acid sequence: CASRMEIGEETQYF.

This clone appeared a single time. The chain employs TRBV9 and TRBJ2-2, with 9 bases identical to TRBD1. CDR1 and CDR2 (germline): SGDLS, YYNGEE. The CDR3 spans 16 residues. V was clipped by 4 bases and J by 6 bases; unmatched bases: 10. The CDR3 region is CASSMNRDRVAGELFF. CDR3 sequence (DNA): TGTGCCAGCAGCATGAACCGGGACAGGGTAGCCGGGGAGCTGTTTTTT.

The V call is TRBV3-1 (or the pseudogene TRBV3-2), the J call TRBJ2-5; 13 bases map to TRBD2. With 3 bases clipped from V and 0 bases from J, the junction kept 10 bases outside the gene matches. CDR1 is LGHDT and CDR2 is YNNKEL in the germline V gene (reference sequence). This CDR3 region has 19 residues. The CDR3 sequence is CASSQGPGLAGKYQETQYF. The CDR3 DNA is TGTGCCAGCAGCCAGGGTCCGGGACTAGCGGGGAAGTACCAAGAGACCCAGTACTTC.

The count of this clone is one. The chain uses TRBV7-9 and TRBJ2-1; D is possibly TRBD2 (7 bases). This CDR3 has 13 amino acids. Germline V gene sequence: CDR1 SEHNR, CDR2 FQNEAQ (reference sequence). V gave up 2 bases and J gave up 16 bases, with 18 bases separating them. The CDR3 protein is CASSLNTRGGIFF. DNA for the CDR3: TGTGCCAGCAGCTTAAACACAAGGGGGGGTATCTTCTTC.

The rearrangement links TRBV28 to TRBJ1-6, with 8 bases identical to TRBD1. The CDR3 sequence is 15 residues long. Germline assignment: CDR1 MDHEN and CDR2 SYDVKM. V dropped 5 bases and J dropped 7; count of bases not matched to a gene: 7. CDR3 residues: CASSTTGDQNSPLHF. Written as DNA, the CDR3 is TGTGCCAGCAGTACGACAGGGGACCAAAATTCACCCCTCCACTTT.

The gene calls are TRBV29-1 and TRBJ1-2, with TRBD1 as a possible D gene (6 bases). Germline assignment: CDR1 SQVTM and CDR2 ANQGSEA. V was trimmed by 6 bases and J by 5 bases, leaving 16 bases between them. The CDR3 consists of 13 residues. The CDR3 loop reads CSVVPDSRYGYTF. CDR3 sequence (DNA): TGCAGCGTAGTGCCGGACAGCAGATATGGCTACACCTTC.

The chain couples TRBV9 to TRBJ2-1; 7 bases are a match to TRBD1. V lost 7 bases to trimming and J lost 0 bases; unmatched junction nucleotides: 10. The germline CDR1 and CDR2 sequences are SGDLS and YYNGEE. The CDR3 is 16 amino acids. The CDR3 sequence: CASGGTGTASYNEQFF. The CDR3, as DNA: TGTGCCAGCGGGGGAACCGGGACAGCCTCCTACAATGAGCAGTTCTTC.